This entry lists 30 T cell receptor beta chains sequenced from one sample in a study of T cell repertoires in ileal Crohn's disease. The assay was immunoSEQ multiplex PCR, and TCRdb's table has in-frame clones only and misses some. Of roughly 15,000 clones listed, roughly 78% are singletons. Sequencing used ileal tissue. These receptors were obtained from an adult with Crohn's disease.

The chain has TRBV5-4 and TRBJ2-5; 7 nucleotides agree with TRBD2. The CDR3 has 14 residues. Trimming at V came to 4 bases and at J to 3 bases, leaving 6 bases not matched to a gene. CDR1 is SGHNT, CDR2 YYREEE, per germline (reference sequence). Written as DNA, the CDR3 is TGTGCCAGCAGCCTCCGTGGGAGGGAAGAGACCCAGTACTTC. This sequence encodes CASSLRGREETQYF.

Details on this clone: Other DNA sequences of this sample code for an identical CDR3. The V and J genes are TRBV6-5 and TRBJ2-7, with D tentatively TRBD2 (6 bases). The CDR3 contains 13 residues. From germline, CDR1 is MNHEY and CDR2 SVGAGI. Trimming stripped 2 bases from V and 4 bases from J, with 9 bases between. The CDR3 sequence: CASSYVSGYEQYF. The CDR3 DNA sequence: TGTGCCAGCAGTTACGTTAGCGGTTACGAGCAGTACTTC.

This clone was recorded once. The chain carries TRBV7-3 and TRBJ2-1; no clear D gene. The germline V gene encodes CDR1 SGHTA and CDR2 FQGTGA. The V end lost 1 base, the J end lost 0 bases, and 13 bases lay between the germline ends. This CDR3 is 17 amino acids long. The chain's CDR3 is CASSLSVIKSSYNEQFF. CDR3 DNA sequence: TGTGCCAGCAGCTTAAGTGTTATAAAGAGCTCCTACAATGAGCAGTTCTTC. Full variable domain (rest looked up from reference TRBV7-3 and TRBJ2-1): GAGVSQTPSNKVTEKGKYVELRCDPISGHTALYWYRQSLGQGPEFLIYFQGTGAADDSGLPNDRFFAVRPEGSVSTLKIQRTERGDSAVYLCASSLSVIKSSYNEQFFGPGTRLTVL.

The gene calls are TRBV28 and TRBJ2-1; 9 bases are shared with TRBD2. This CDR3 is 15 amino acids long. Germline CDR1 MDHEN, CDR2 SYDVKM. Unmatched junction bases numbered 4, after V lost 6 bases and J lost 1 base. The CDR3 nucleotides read TGTGCCAGCAGATTGAGCGGGGGGTCCTACAATGAGCAGTTCTTC. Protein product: CASRLSGGSYNEQFF. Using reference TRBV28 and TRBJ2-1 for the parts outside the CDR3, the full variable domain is DVKVTQSSRYLVKRTGEKVFLECVQDMDHENMFWYRQDPGLGLRLIYFSYDVKMKEKGDIPEGYSVSREKKERFSLILESASTNQTSMYLCASRLSGGSYNEQFFGPGTRLTVL.

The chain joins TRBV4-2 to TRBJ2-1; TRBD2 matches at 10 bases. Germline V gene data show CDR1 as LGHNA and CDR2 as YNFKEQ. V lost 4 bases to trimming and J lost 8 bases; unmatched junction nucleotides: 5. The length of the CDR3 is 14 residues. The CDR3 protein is CASSPGTSADEQFF. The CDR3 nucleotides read TGTGCCAGCAGCCCCGGGACTAGCGCCGATGAGCAGTTCTTC.

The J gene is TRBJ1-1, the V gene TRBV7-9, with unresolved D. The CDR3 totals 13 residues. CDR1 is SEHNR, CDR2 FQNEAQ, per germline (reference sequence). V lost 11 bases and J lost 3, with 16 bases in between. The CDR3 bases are TGTGCCGGAGGCGTGGTCATGGACACTGAAGCTTTCTTT. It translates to CAGGVVMDTEAFF.

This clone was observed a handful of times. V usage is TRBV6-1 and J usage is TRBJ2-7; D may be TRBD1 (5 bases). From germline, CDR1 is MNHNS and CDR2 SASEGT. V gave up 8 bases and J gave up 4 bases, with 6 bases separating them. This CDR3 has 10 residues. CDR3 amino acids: CASRQYEQYF. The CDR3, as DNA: TGTGCCAGCCGACAGTACGAGCAGTACTTC.

CDR3 in amino acids: CSAGETYEQYF. The CDR3 DNA is TGCAGCGCCGGGGAAACCTACGAGCAGTACTTC. The rearrangement joins TRBV29-1 to TRBJ2-7, with D possibly being TRBD2 (5 bases). This CDR3 region has 11 residues. CDR1 is SQVTM, CDR2 ANQGSEA, per germline. V was shortened by 7 bases and J by 2 bases, with 9 bases between the two germline ends.

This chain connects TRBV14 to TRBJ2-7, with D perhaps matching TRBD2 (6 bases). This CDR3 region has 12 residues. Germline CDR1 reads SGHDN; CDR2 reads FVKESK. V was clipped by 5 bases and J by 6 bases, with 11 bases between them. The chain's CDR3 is CASSWGVGEQYF. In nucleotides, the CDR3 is TGTGCCAGCAGCTGGGGGGTCGGCGAGCAGTACTTC. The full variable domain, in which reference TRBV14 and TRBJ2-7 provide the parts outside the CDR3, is EAGVTQFPSHSVIEKGQTVTLRCDPISGHDNLYWYRRVMGKEIKFLLHFVKESKQDESGMPNNRFLAERTGGTYSTLKVQPAELEDSGVYFCASSWGVGEQYFGPGTRLTVT.

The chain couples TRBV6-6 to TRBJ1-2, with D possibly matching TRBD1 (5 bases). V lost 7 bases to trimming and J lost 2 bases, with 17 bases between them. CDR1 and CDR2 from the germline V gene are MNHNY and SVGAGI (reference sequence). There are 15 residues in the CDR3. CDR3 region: CASTVGGGGNYGYTF. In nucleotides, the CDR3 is TGTGCCAGCACCGTTGGTGGGGGAGGGAACTATGGCTACACCTTC.

The CDR3 loop is CASSWGPGHYFSYEQYF. CDR3 bases: TGTGCCAGCAGTTGGGGCCCGGGACACTACTTCTCCTACGAGCAGTACTTC. This sequence joins TRBV7-8 and TRBJ2-7; perhaps TRBD1 as D (6 bases). This CDR3 is built from 17 residues. Looked up from germline, CDR1 is SGHVS and CDR2 is FQNEAQ. V was cut by 6 bases and J by 0 bases, with 21 bases left in between.

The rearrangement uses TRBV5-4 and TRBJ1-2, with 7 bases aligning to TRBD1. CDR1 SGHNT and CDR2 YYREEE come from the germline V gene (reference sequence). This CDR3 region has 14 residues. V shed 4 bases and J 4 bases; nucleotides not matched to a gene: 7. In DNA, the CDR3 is TGTGCCAGCAGCCTACCGGGACAGATCTATGGCTACACCTTC. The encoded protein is CASSLPGQIYGYTF.

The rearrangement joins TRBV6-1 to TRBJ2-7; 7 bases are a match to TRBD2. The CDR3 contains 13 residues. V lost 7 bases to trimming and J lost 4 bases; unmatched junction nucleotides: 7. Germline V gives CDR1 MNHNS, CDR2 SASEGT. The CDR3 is CASTRGTQYEQYF. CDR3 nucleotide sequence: TGTGCCAGCACGCGGGGGACGCAATACGAGCAGTACTTC.

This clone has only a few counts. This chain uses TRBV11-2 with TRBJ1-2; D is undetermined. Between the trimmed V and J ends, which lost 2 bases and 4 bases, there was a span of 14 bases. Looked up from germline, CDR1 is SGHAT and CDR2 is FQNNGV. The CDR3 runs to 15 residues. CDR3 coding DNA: TGTGCCAGCAGCTTACAGGCAGTTAAACCCTATGGCTACACCTTC. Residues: CASSLQAVKPYGYTF.

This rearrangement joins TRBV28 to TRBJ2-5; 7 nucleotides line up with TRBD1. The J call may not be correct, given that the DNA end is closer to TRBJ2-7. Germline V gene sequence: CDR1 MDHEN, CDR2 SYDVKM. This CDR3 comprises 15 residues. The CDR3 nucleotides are TGTGCCAGCAGCCCGGGACAGATCCACTCCTACGAGCAGTACTTC. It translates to CASSPGQIHSYEQYF.

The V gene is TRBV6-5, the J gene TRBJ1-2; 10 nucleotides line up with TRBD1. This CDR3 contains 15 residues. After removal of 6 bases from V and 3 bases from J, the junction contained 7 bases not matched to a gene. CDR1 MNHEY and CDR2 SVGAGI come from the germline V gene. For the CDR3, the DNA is TGTGCCAGCAGGCCGGGACAGGGGTATCACTATGGCTACACCTTC. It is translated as CASRPGQGYHYGYTF.

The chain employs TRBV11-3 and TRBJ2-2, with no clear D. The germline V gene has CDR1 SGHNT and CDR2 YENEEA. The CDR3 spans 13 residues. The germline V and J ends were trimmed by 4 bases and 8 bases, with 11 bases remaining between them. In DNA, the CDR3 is TGTGCCAGCAGCTCGATTTTACAGGGGGAGCTGTTTTTT. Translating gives CASSSILQGELFF.

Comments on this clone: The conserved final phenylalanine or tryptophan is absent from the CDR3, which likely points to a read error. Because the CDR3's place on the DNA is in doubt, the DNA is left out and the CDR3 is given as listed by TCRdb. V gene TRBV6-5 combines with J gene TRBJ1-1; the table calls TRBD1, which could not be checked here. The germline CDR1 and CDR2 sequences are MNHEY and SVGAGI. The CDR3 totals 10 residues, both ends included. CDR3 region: CASSPQGTYL.

The CDR3, as DNA: TGCGCCAGCAGCCCGGAGCGGGAGACGGCCGGGCAGTATTTT. It yields the protein CASSPERETAGQYF. V gene TRBV5-1 combines with J gene TRBJ2-3, with TRBD2 identical over 8 bases. Trimming at V came to 4 bases and at J to 11 bases, leaving 12 bases not matched to a gene. CDR3 length: 14 residues. Germline CDR1 reads SGHRS; CDR2 reads YFSETQ.

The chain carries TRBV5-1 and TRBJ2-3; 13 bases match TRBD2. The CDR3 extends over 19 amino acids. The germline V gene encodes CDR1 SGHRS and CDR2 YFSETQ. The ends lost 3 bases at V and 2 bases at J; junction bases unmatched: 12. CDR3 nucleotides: TGCGCCAGCAGCTACGGACTAGCGGGGGCCCTGGCCCACACAGATACGCAGTATTTT. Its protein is CASSYGLAGALAHTDTQYF.

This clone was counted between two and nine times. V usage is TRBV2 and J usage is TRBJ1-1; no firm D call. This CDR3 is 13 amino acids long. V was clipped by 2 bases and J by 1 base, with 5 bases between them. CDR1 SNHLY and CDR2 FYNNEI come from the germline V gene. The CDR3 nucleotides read TGTGCCAGCAGTGAACAGGAGAACACTGAAGCTTTCTTT. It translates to CASSEQENTEAFF.

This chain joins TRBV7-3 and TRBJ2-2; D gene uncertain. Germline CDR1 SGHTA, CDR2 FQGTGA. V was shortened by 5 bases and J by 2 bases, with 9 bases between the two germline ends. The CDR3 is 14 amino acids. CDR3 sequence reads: CASSQSANTGELFF. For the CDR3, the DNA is TGTGCCAGCAGCCAGAGCGCAAACACCGGGGAGCTGTTTTTT.

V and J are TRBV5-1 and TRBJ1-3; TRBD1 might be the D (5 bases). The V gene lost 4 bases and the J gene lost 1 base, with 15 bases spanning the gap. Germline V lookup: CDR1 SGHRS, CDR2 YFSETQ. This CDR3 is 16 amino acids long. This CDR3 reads CASSQGLLGSGNTIYF. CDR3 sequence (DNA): TGCGCCAGCAGCCAGGGACTTCTGGGGTCTGGAAACACCATATATTTT.

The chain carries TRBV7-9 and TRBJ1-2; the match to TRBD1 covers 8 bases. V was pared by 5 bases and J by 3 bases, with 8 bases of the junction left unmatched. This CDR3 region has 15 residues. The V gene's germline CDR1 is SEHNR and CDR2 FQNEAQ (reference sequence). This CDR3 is CASSGQGAGDYGYTF. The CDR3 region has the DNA TGTGCCAGCAGCGGGCAGGGGGCGGGAGACTATGGCTACACCTTC.

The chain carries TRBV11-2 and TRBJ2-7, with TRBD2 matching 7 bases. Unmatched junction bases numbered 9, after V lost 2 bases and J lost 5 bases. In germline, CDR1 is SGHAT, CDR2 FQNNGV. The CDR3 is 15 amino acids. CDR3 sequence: CASSLSSGGIDEQYF. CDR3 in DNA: TGTGCCAGCAGCTTATCGTCGGGAGGAATCGACGAGCAGTACTTC.

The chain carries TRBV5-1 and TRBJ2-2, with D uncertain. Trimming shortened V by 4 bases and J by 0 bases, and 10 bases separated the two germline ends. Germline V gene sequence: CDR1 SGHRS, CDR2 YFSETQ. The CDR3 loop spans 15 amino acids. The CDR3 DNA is TGCGCCAGCAGCCCCAAATCGGCGAACACCGGGGAGCTGTTTTTT. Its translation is CASSPKSANTGELFF.

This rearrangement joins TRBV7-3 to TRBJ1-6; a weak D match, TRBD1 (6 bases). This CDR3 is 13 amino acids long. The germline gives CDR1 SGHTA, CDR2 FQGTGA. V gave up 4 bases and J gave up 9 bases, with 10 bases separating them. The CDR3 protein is CASSSTGFSPLHF. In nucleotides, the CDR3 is TGTGCCAGCAGCTCCACAGGGTTTTCACCCCTCCACTTT.

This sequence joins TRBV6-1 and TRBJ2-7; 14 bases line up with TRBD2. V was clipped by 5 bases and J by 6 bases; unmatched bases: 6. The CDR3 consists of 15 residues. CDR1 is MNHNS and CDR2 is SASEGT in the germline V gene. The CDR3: CASSSGLAGVGEQYF. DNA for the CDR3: TGTGCCAGCAGTTCGGGACTAGCGGGGGTCGGCGAGCAGTACTTC.

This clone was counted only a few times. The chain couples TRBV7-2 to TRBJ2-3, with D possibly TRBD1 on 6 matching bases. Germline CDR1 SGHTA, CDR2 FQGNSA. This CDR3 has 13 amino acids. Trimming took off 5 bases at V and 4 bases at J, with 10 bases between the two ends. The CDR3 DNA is TGTGCCAGCAGCGATAACAGGGCAGATACGCAGTATTTT. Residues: CASSDNRADTQYF.

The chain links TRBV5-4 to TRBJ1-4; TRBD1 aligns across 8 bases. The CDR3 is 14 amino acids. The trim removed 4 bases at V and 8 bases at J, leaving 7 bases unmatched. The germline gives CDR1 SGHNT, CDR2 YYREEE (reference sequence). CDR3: CASSRDRGGEKLFF. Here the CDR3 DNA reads TGTGCCAGCAGCCGAGACAGGGGAGGGGAAAAACTGTTTTTT.